One and the same sample provided the 31 T cell receptor beta chains below, sequenced in a study of blood T cell repertoires in COVID-19. The method was immunoSEQ multiplex PCR; TCRdb's version includes in-frame clones alone and lacks a portion of them. The repertoire consists of tens of thousands of clones, with about 80% occurring once and the leading ten covering 40% to 60%. The sample comprised peripheral blood. These receptors were collected from a human donor in a cohort sampled during active COVID-19.

This sequence joins TRBV4-2 and TRBJ2-5; the D gene is possibly TRBD1 (6 bases). V lost 4 bases to trimming and J lost 7 bases, with 25 bases between them. Germline V lookup: CDR1 LGHNA, CDR2 YNFKEQ. CDR3 length: 17 residues. CDR3 loop: CASSLERTGKLVGTQYF. CDR3 DNA sequence: TGTGCCAGCAGCCTAGAAAGAACAGGGAAGTTAGTAGGGACCCAGTACTTC.

This clone came up a few times. The rearrangement uses TRBV10-3 and TRBJ1-6; tentatively, D is TRBD1 (6 bases). Trimming removed 2 bases from V and 7 bases from J, with 12 bases in between. CDR3 length equals 15 residues. Germline-derived CDR1 and CDR2 are ENHRY and SYGVKD. The CDR3 coding sequence is TGTGCCATCAGTGAGCAAGGACAGAGGAATTCACCCCTCCACTTT. This translates into CAISEQGQRNSPLHF.

The V call is TRBV2, the J call TRBJ2-7; 11 nucleotides align to TRBD2. Germline CDR1 SNHLY, CDR2 FYNNEI. This CDR3 region has 16 residues. J was trimmed by 3 bases and V by 1 base; bases with no gene match: 5. For the CDR3, the DNA is TGTGCCAGCAGTGAAGAGGGGACTAGCGGTGACTACGAGCAGTACTTC. Protein: CASSEEGTSGDYEQYF.

The chain combines TRBV5-1 with TRBJ2-1; a possible D gene is TRBD1 (5 bases). CDR1 is SGHRS, CDR2 YFSETQ, per germline. This CDR3 is built from 17 residues. V shed 0 bases and J shed 6 bases, with 19 bases lying between them. The CDR3 DNA reads as TGCGCCAGCAGCTTGGGCCATTTGGGGAAAGGGGTCAATGAGCAGTTCTTC. It translates to CASSLGHLGKGVNEQFF.

The chain recombines TRBV28 with TRBJ2-7, with 9 bases aligning to TRBD2. With 4 bases clipped from V and 2 bases from J, the junction kept 6 bases outside the gene matches. The germline V gene has CDR1 MDHEN and CDR2 SYDVKM. The length of the CDR3 is 15 residues. The CDR3 protein is CASSSPSGTPYEQYF. CDR3 DNA sequence: TGTGCCAGCAGTTCCCCTAGCGGGACCCCCTACGAGCAGTACTTC. Supplemented by reference TRBV28 and TRBJ2-7, the full variable domain reads DVKVTQSSRYLVKRTGEKVFLECVQDMDHENMFWYRQDPGLGLRLIYFSYDVKMKEKGDIPEGYSVSREKKERFSLILESASTNQTSMYLCASSSPSGTPYEQYFGPGTRLTVT.

This chain uses TRBV29-1 with TRBJ1-1; 8 positions match TRBD1. From germline, CDR1 is SQVTM and CDR2 ANQGSEA. V shed 6 bases and J 4 bases; nucleotides not matched to a gene: 7. The CDR3 is 13 amino acids. CDR3: CSVKETGGTEAFF. Here the CDR3 DNA reads TGCAGCGTGAAAGAAACAGGGGGCACTGAAGCTTTCTTT.

The chain is built from TRBV3-1 (or the pseudogene TRBV3-2) and TRBJ2-7; D is ambiguous. The CDR3 covers 11 residues. Between the trimmed V and J ends, which lost 1 base and 5 bases, there was a span of 3 bases. CDR1 LGHDT and CDR2 YNNKEL come from the germline V gene (reference sequence). As DNA, the CDR3 is TGTGCCAGCAGCCAAGTAGACGAGCAGTACTTC. Protein sequence: CASSQVDEQYF.

The rearrangement joins TRBV18 to TRBJ1-3, with TRBD1 matching over 8 bases. Per germline, CDR1 KGHSH and CDR2 LQKENI. This CDR3 comprises 14 residues. Trimming cost V 3 bases and J 3 bases; bases outside gene matches: 1. CDR3 nucleotide sequence: TGTGCCAGCTCACCGACAGGGGATGGAAACACCATATATTTT. Translating it yields CASSPTGDGNTIYF.

This chain connects TRBV6-2 or TRBV6-3 to TRBJ1-2, with D unresolved. This CDR3 has 15 amino acids. Germline V gene lookup returns CDR1 MNHEY and CDR2 SVGEGT. V lost 4 bases and J 2 bases, leaving 14 bases between the germline ends. The CDR3 nucleotides are TGTGCCAGCAGTTCCATTTCGGGGTGGAACTATGGCTACACCTTC. It translates to CASSSISGWNYGYTF.

The chain has TRBV6-5 and TRBJ2-6; D is ambiguous. The CDR3 is made up of 11 amino acids. CDR1 is MNHEY and CDR2 is SVGAGI in the germline V gene. Trimming pared 10 bases from V and 2 bases from J, leaving 3 bases between. For the CDR3, the DNA is TGTGCCACCACTGGGGCCAACGTCCTGACTTTC. Protein: CATTGANVLTF.

The V call is TRBV28, the J call TRBJ1-5; weak D call: TRBD1 (6 bases). CDR3 length: 14 amino acids. From germline, CDR1 is MDHEN and CDR2 SYDVKM. The V end lost 3 bases, the J end lost 7 bases, and 13 bases lay between the germline ends. The CDR3 region is CASSLGTWGQPQHF. CDR3 sequence (DNA): TGTGCCAGCAGTTTGGGGACATGGGGCCAGCCCCAGCATTTT.

The table lists this clone with a few counts. The chain combines TRBV5-4 with TRBJ1-2; 8 bases are shared with TRBD1. With 4 bases clipped from V and 8 bases from J, the junction kept 16 bases outside the gene matches. Germline lookup yields CDR1 SGHNT and CDR2 YYREEE (reference sequence). This CDR3 region has 16 residues. Here the CDR3 DNA reads TGTGCCAGCAGCCCCCAGGGGGCGGCGATTGGCCAGGGCTACACCTTC. Amino acid sequence: CASSPQGAAIGQGYTF. Full variable domain (missing parts from reference TRBV5-4 and TRBJ1-2): ETGVTQSPTHLIKTRGQQVTLRCSSQSGHNTVSWYQQALGQGPQFIFQYYREEENGRGNFPPRFSGLQFPNYSSELNVNALELDDSALYLCASSPQGAAIGQGYTFGSGTRLTVV.

This clone appeared a single time. The V call is TRBV7-2, the J call TRBJ2-1; D is uncertain. Germline V gene lookup returns CDR1 SGHTA and CDR2 FQGNSA. Trimming left V 1 base short and J 6 bases short, with 7 bases between. This CDR3 has 13 residues. The CDR3 region is CASSLGEVNEQFF. CDR3 nucleotides: TGTGCCAGCAGCTTAGGAGAGGTCAATGAGCAGTTCTTC. Full variable domain (outside the CDR3, taken from reference TRBV7-2 and TRBJ2-1): GAGVSQSPSNKVTEKGKDVELRCDPISGHTALYWYRQSLGQGLEFLIYFQGNSAPDKSGLPSDRFSAERTGGSVSTLTIQRTQQEDSAVYLCASSLGEVNEQFFGPGTRLTVL.

The genes are TRBV28 and TRBJ2-5; D ambiguous. The germline V gene encodes CDR1 MDHEN and CDR2 SYDVKM. The CDR3 totals 13 residues. Trimming took off 3 bases at V and 7 bases at J, with 12 bases between the two ends. CDR3 in amino acids: CASSFELYGTQYF. As DNA, the CDR3 is TGTGCCAGCAGTTTCGAATTGTACGGGACCCAGTACTTC.

The chain uses TRBV12-3 or TRBV12-4 and TRBJ1-5, with a tentative D call TRBD1 (6 bases). The length of the CDR3 is 13 residues. Trimming removed 5 bases from V and 4 bases from J, with 9 bases in between. CDR3 DNA: TGTGCCAGCAGTGCCCAGGGGAATCAGCCCCAGCATTTT. It yields the protein CASSAQGNQPQHF.

The CDR3 protein is CASSLSPRGKNTEAFF. The CDR3 nucleotides are TGTGCCAGCAGCTTATCTCCCAGAGGGAAGAACACTGAAGCTTTCTTT. The V gene is TRBV7-8, the J gene TRBJ1-1; no firm D call. Germline-derived CDR1 and CDR2 are SGHVS and FQNEAQ. The CDR3 extends over 16 amino acids. V lost 2 bases to trimming and J lost 1 base, with 14 bases between them.

The V call is TRBV7-9, the J call TRBJ2-3, with 7 bases identical to TRBD2. With V trimmed by 5 bases and J by 1 base, 15 bases remained unmatched. This CDR3 comprises 18 residues. CDR1 is SEHNR and CDR2 is FQNEAQ in the germline V gene (reference sequence). The DNA of the CDR3 is TGTGCCAGCAGCCGAAGGAGGGGAGGGGCGCCTGGCACAGATACGCAGTATTTT. Amino acids: CASSRRRGGAPGTDTQYF.

The rearrangement uses TRBV9 and TRBJ2-1, with 8 bases identical to TRBD1. Germline V gives CDR1 SGDLS, CDR2 YYNGEE. This CDR3 spans 14 amino acids. After removal of 4 bases from V and 8 bases from J, the junction contained 8 bases not matched to a gene. The DNA for the CDR3 is TGTGCCAGCAGCTTCTCGGACAGGGCAGATGAGCAGTTCTTC. This gives the protein CASSFSDRADEQFF.

There are a few counts of this clone. The CDR3 bases are TGTGCCAGCTCACCACCGCAGGGCCAGCCCCAGCATTTT. Amino acid sequence: CASSPPQGQPQHF. V and J are TRBV18 and TRBJ1-5, with D perhaps matching TRBD1 (5 bases). The CDR3 consists of 13 residues. Germline CDR1 KGHSH, CDR2 LQKENI. The V gene lost 0 bases and the J gene lost 7 bases, with 7 bases spanning the gap. The variable domain in full, with the rest retrieved from reference TRBV18 and TRBJ1-5, is NAGVMQNPRHLVRRRGQEARLRCSPMKGHSHVYWYRQLPEEGLKFMVYLQKENIIDESGMPKERFSAEFPKEGPSILRIQQVVRGDSAAYFCASSPPQGQPQHFGDGTRLSIL.

The gene calls are TRBV10-3 and TRBJ1-1; D not certain. The CDR3 spans 15 residues. Looked up from germline, CDR1 is ENHRY and CDR2 is SYGVKD. Trimming pared 2 bases from V and 0 bases from J, leaving 10 bases between. CDR3 sequence (DNA): TGTGCCATCAGTGAGGCGAAAGCTTTGAACACTGAAGCTTTCTTT. As protein: CAISEAKALNTEAFF.

V and J are TRBV24-1 and TRBJ2-3, with D possibly TRBD2 on 5 matching bases. Per germline, CDR1 KGHDR and CDR2 SFDVKD. V was trimmed by 9 bases and J by 0 bases, leaving 9 bases between them. This CDR3 is built from 13 residues. CDR3 nucleotide sequence: TGTGCCACCGAGGGTTCAAGCACAGATACGCAGTATTTT. Translated, it gives CATEGSSTDTQYF.

The V and J genes are TRBV7-2 and TRBJ1-5; D uncertain. The germline CDR1 and CDR2 sequences are SGHTA and FQGNSA. The V gene lost 4 bases and the J gene lost 0 bases, with 7 bases spanning the gap. The CDR3 runs 14 residues. The CDR3 region has the DNA TGTGCCAGCAGCTCCGAGTCTAGCAATCAGCCCCAGCATTTT. Its translation: CASSSESSNQPQHF.

The chain uses TRBV7-9 and TRBJ2-7; TRBD1 is a possible D gene (6 bases). CDR1 is SEHNR, CDR2 FQNEAQ, per germline (reference sequence). Trimming removed 5 bases at V and 1 base at J, with 12 bases between. The CDR3 is made up of 14 amino acids. The CDR3 sequence: CASSPGQKSYEQYF. CDR3 DNA: TGTGCCAGCAGCCCAGGACAGAAATCCTACGAGCAGTACTTC.

V and J are TRBV7-2 and TRBJ2-7; 7 nucleotides agree with TRBD1. V lost 4 bases, J lost 9 bases, and 6 bases stayed unmatched. Looked up from germline, CDR1 is SGHTA and CDR2 is FQGNSA. This CDR3 comprises 12 residues. CDR3 amino acids: CASSSTDRAQYF. In DNA form, the CDR3 reads TGTGCCAGCAGCTCAACCGACAGGGCGCAGTACTTC. The full variable domain, in which reference TRBV7-2 and TRBJ2-7 provide the parts outside the CDR3, is GAGVSQSPSNKVTEKGKDVELRCDPISGHTALYWYRQSLGQGLEFLIYFQGNSAPDKSGLPSDRFSAERTGGSVSTLTIQRTQQEDSAVYLCASSSTDRAQYFGPGTRLTVT.

This clone was counted once. This chain links TRBV7-2 with TRBJ2-4; 7 nucleotides agree with TRBD1. V lost 5 bases, J lost 4 bases, and 11 bases stayed unmatched. This CDR3 region has 16 residues. Germline V gene data show CDR1 as SGHTA and CDR2 as FQGNSA. The CDR3 coding sequence is TGTGCCAGCAGCCCAACATCCGGGACAGTAAAAAACATTCAGTACTTC. This translates into CASSPTSGTVKNIQYF. Combining the CDR3 with reference TRBV7-2 and TRBJ2-4 gives the whole variable domain GAGVSQSPSNKVTEKGKDVELRCDPISGHTALYWYRQSLGQGLEFLIYFQGNSAPDKSGLPSDRFSAERTGGSVSTLTIQRTQQEDSAVYLCASSPTSGTVKNIQYFGAGTRLSVL.

This rearrangement joins TRBV14 to TRBJ1-5; D remains ambiguous. V lost 5 bases and J lost 5, with 10 bases in between. The germline CDR1 and CDR2 sequences are SGHDN and FVKESK. The CDR3 consists of 13 residues. The CDR3 reads CASSENQDQPQHF. In DNA, the CDR3 is TGTGCCAGCAGCGAAAATCAGGATCAGCCCCAGCATTTT.

CDR3 residues: CASSPPGQGQQYF. The CDR3 nucleotides read TGTGCCAGCAGCCCACCGGGACAGGGCCAACAGTACTTC. The chain has TRBV5-4 and TRBJ2-7; TRBD1 matches at 9 bases. Germline CDR1 and CDR2: SGHNT and YYREEE (reference sequence). V gave up 4 bases and J gave up 10 bases; unmatched junction bases: 9. This CDR3 spans 13 amino acids.

The chain couples TRBV6-4 to TRBJ2-3, with 7 nucleotides matching TRBD2. Germline CDR1 MRHNA, CDR2 SNTAGT. The CDR3 is 14 amino acids. The V and J ends lost 5 bases and 2 bases, in that order; junction bases with no gene match: 4. The CDR3 nucleotides are TGTGCCAGCAGTCCGGGACTAACCACAGATACGCAGTATTTT. Its translation: CASSPGLTTDTQYF.

The count of this clone is one. V gene TRBV7-6 combines with J gene TRBJ2-2; TRBD2 agrees at 13 bases. The germline V gene encodes CDR1 SGHVS and CDR2 FNYEAQ. V lost 5 bases to trimming and J lost 2 bases; unmatched junction nucleotides: 5. The CDR3 has 17 amino acids. As DNA, the CDR3 is TGTGCCAGCAGCCGGACTAGCGGGAGCGGTAACACCGGGGAGCTGTTTTTT. Residues: CASSRTSGSGNTGELFF.

This clone was detected only a few times. The rearrangement joins TRBV28 to TRBJ2-2, with a weak D call TRBD1 (6 bases). The CDR3 is made up of 15 amino acids. V was pared by 5 bases and J by 4 bases, with 14 bases between. Germline-derived CDR1 and CDR2 are MDHEN and SYDVKM. The CDR3 spells CASSPTQGSTGELFF. The CDR3 DNA is TGTGCCAGCAGTCCTACACAGGGCTCCACCGGGGAGCTGTTTTTT.

The chain recombines TRBV30 with TRBJ2-5, with 9 bases that match TRBD2. Looked up from germline, CDR1 is GTSNPN and CDR2 is SVGIG (reference sequence). The ends lost 0 bases at V and 2 bases at J; junction bases unmatched: 7. CDR3 length: 16 residues. The CDR3 sequence is CAWSVGWLAGQETQYF. The CDR3 nucleotides read TGTGCCTGGAGTGTGGGGTGGCTAGCGGGGCAAGAGACCCAGTACTTC. The variable domain in full, with the rest retrieved from reference TRBV30 and TRBJ2-5, is SQTIHQWPATLVQPVGSPLSLECTVEGTSNPNLYWYRQAAGRGLQLLFYSVGIGQISSEVPQNLSASRPQDRQFILSSKKLLLSDSGFYLCAWSVGWLAGQETQYFGPGTRLLVL.